These T cell receptor beta chains were read from a single sample in a study of blood T cell repertoires in COVID-19. Method: immunoSEQ multiplex PCR; TCRdb's copy keeps in-frame clones and lacks some. Among around 250,000 clones, roughly 86% were seen once, and the ten largest hold over 5.5%. Source material: peripheral blood. These receptors were taken from an elderly woman with COVID-19, enrolled during active disease. Both conserved end residues are part of each CDR3.

J gene	V gene	CDR3 protein
TRBJ2-6	TRBV7-2	CASSLGGPGANVLTF
TRBJ2-2	TRBV9	CAHTPGGVWNTGELFF
TRBJ2-1	TRBV5-4	CASSKPGQGYNEQFF
TRBJ2-3	TRBV5-1	CASSQGLGNTDTQYF
TRBJ2-7	TRBV4-2	CASSQARGTGAYEQYF
TRBJ1-4	TRBV6-5	CASQWGREKLFF
TRBJ1-5	TRBV6-2/TRBV6-3	CASSTRQGGFQPQHF
TRBJ1-1	TRBV10-3	CAISGASRGYNTEAFF
TRBJ1-6	TRBV24-1	CATSEERQGAFSPLHF
TRBJ2-1	TRBV6-2/TRBV6-3	CASSYATGKSYNEQFF
TRBJ1-2	TRBV10-3	CAISDGGHGGYGYTF
TRBJ1-2	TRBV6-6	CASTSPNGQGSYTF
TRBJ1-3	TRBV24-1	CATSDDSNDFGNTIYF
TRBJ2-5	TRBV6-5	CASSYRGTETQYF
TRBJ2-3	TRBV3-1/TRBV3-2	CASSPRGQVTDTQYF
TRBJ2-6	TRBV28	CASSLQGSGANVLTF
TRBJ1-2	TRBV18	CASSQAVNYGYTF
TRBJ1-2	TRBV28	CASSPTGGYGYTF
TRBJ1-5	TRBV7-9	CASSKGTGVQPQHF
TRBJ1-3	TRBV10-3	CAIGGAGLGSGNTIYF
TRBJ1-6	TRBV27	CASSLGQGFGSPLHF
TRBJ1-3	TRBV5-1	CASSLEGTAGNTIYF
TRBJ2-5	TRBV2	CASSVQAAGLETQYF
TRBJ1-1	TRBV30	CALRRVHMNTEAFF
TRBJ1-1	TRBV6-6	CASSPIPDTEAFF
TRBJ2-5	TRBV7-9	CASSLMGRGPQETQYF
TRBJ1-3	TRBV3-1/TRBV3-2	CASSQMTGSGNTIYF
TRBJ2-3	TRBV11-3	CASSLVSGLGTDTQYF
TRBJ1-5	TRBV19	CATSGWNQPQHF
TRBJ2-2	TRBV5-5	CASSSPATIDTGELFF
TRBJ1-1	TRBV7-9	CASSTSTGGLGTEAFF
TRBJ2-7	TRBV9	CASSVPGLPTYEQYF
TRBJ2-5	TRBV27	CASSPTSGTRVKETQYF
TRBJ2-3	TRBV28	CASVSAGEVTDTQYF